Listed below are T cell receptor beta chains from one sample, sequenced in a study of CD8+ T cells in alopecia areata. Produced via immunoSEQ multiplex PCR; TCRdb's table is partial and in-frame only. The sample records under 150,000 clones, 65% to 90% being singletons. Specimen: CD8+ T cells sorted from blood, collected at week 4, from a patient treated with tofacitinib. The receptors shown here come from a human donor with alopecia areata. Both conserved end residues are part of each CDR3. The D gene is left open where the match is weak. A clone size is listed for some rows: how often the clone was seen (once, few, many), or a class if it is expanded.

clone_size: .
j_call: TRBJ1-1
d_call: .
v_call: TRBV7-9
cdr3_nt: TGTGCCAGCAGCTTAGTGAGCTATGAAGCTTTCTTT
cdr3_aa: CASSLVSYEAFF

clone_size: few
j_call: TRBJ2-5
d_call: TRBD2
v_call: TRBV7-6
cdr3_nt: TGTGCCAGCAGCTCTGGACTAGCGGGGGAAGAGACCCAGTACTTC
cdr3_aa: CASSSGLAGEETQYF

clone_size: few
j_call: TRBJ2-7
d_call: .
v_call: TRBV7-9
cdr3_nt: TGTGCCAGCAGCCCCTCCCCGGAGCTCTCCTACGAGCAGTACTTC
cdr3_aa: CASSPSPELSYEQYF

clone_size: few
j_call: TRBJ2-7
d_call: TRBD1
v_call: TRBV27
cdr3_nt: TGTGCCAGCAGTTTATCGGGGACAGGGCCCTACGAGCAGTACTTC
cdr3_aa: CASSLSGTGPYEQYF

clone_size: .
j_call: TRBJ2-1
d_call: TRBD2
v_call: TRBV5-1
cdr3_nt: TGCGCCAGCAGCCCGGGACTAGCGGGGGCCTCCTCCTACAATGAGCAGTTCTTC
cdr3_aa: CASSPGLAGASSYNEQFF

clone_size: .
j_call: TRBJ2-5
d_call: .
v_call: TRBV5-1
cdr3_nt: TGCGCCAGCAGCTTGTGGGCGGTCGGACAAGAGACCCAGTACTTC
cdr3_aa: CASSLWAVGQETQYF

clone_size: .
j_call: TRBJ2-1
d_call: TRBD2
v_call: TRBV4-3
cdr3_nt: TGCGCCAGCAGCCAAGATAGGGCTAGCGGAGAGTACAATGAGCAGTTCTTC
cdr3_aa: CASSQDRASGEYNEQFF

clone_size: once
j_call: TRBJ1-1
d_call: .
v_call: TRBV19
cdr3_nt: TGTGCCAGTAGTCCGACGGGCCCGGGGGCCCGGGGGGAAGCTTTCTTT
cdr3_aa: CASSPTGPGARGEAFF

clone_size: .
j_call: TRBJ2-1
d_call: TRBD1
v_call: TRBV7-3
cdr3_nt: TGTGCCAGCAGCTTCTACAGGGGCCACAATGAGCAGTTCTTC
cdr3_aa: CASSFYRGHNEQFF

clone_size: few
j_call: TRBJ1-1
d_call: TRBD1
v_call: TRBV5-1
cdr3_nt: TGCGCCAGCAGACCCGGACAGGGCCGTGGGGACACTGAAGCTTTCTTT
cdr3_aa: CASRPGQGRGDTEAFF

clone_size: once
j_call: TRBJ1-5
d_call: .
v_call: TRBV13
cdr3_nt: TGTGCCAGCAGCTTAGGCCTGGGGGGCAATCAGCCCCAGCATTTT
cdr3_aa: CASSLGLGGNQPQHF

clone_size: .
j_call: TRBJ1-2
d_call: .
v_call: TRBV27
cdr3_nt: TGTGCCAGCAGTTTAGGGGGGAACTATGGCTACACCTTC
cdr3_aa: CASSLGGNYGYTF

clone_size: .
j_call: TRBJ2-7
d_call: .
v_call: TRBV14
cdr3_nt: TGTGCCAGCGCAACCGGGACTTACTCCTACGAGCAGTACTTC
cdr3_aa: CASATGTYSYEQYF

clone_size: once
j_call: TRBJ2-3
d_call: .
v_call: TRBV4-2
cdr3_nt: TGTGCCAGCAGCCAAAATGTCCTCGTGGGGGATGTCACAGATACGCAGTATTTT
cdr3_aa: CASSQNVLVGDVTDTQYF

clone_size: .
j_call: TRBJ2-3
d_call: TRBD1
v_call: TRBV2
cdr3_nt: TGTGCCAGCAGTGACTCAGGGGGTGGCACAGATACGCAGTATTTT
cdr3_aa: CASSDSGGGTDTQYF

clone_size: .
j_call: TRBJ2-7
d_call: .
v_call: TRBV4-3
cdr3_nt: TGCGCCAGCAGTGCCAGGGAAGGATCCTACGAGCAGTACTTC
cdr3_aa: CASSAREGSYEQYF

clone_size: once
j_call: TRBJ2-5
d_call: .
v_call: TRBV5-4
cdr3_nt: TGTGCCAGCAGCTACAGCCAAGAGACCCAGTACTTC
cdr3_aa: CASSYSQETQYF

clone_size: .
j_call: TRBJ2-5
d_call: .
v_call: TRBV6-5
cdr3_nt: TGTGCCAGCAGTTACTCAGGACCAGCGGAGACCCAGTACTTC
cdr3_aa: CASSYSGPAETQYF

clone_size: .
j_call: TRBJ2-1
d_call: .
v_call: TRBV6-5
cdr3_nt: TGTGCCAGCACCTTCGGAGGGAACCACAATGAGCAGTTCTTC
cdr3_aa: CASTFGGNHNEQFF

clone_size: .
j_call: TRBJ2-1
d_call: TRBD2
v_call: TRBV5-5
cdr3_nt: TGTGCCAGCAGCCTGACTCTGCTAGCGGGGGGGATGAATGAGCAGTTCTTC
cdr3_aa: CASSLTLLAGGMNEQFF

clone_size: .
j_call: TRBJ2-5
d_call: .
v_call: TRBV13
cdr3_nt: TGTGCCAGCAGCGGACGGGACACCCGAAGGACCCAGTACTTC
cdr3_aa: CASSGRDTRRTQYF

clone_size: .
j_call: TRBJ2-5
d_call: TRBD1
v_call: TRBV25-1
cdr3_nt: TGTGCCAGCAGTGCTCCCGACAGGGTTCGGAGACCGCCAGAGACCCAGTACTTC
cdr3_aa: CASSAPDRVRRPPETQYF

clone_size: .
j_call: TRBJ1-2
d_call: .
v_call: TRBV30
cdr3_nt: TGTGCCTGGAAGATCAACTATGGCTACACCTTC
cdr3_aa: CAWKINYGYTF

clone_size: .
j_call: TRBJ2-7
d_call: .
v_call: TRBV2
cdr3_nt: TGTGCCAGCAGTCCGACTCGGGGAGGCTACGAGCAGTACTTC
cdr3_aa: CASSPTRGGYEQYF

clone_size: .
j_call: TRBJ1-1
d_call: .
v_call: TRBV6-5
cdr3_nt: TGTGCCACCTATTGGGACCCGAGCGCTGAAGCTTTCTTT
cdr3_aa: CATYWDPSAEAFF

clone_size: once
j_call: TRBJ1-2
d_call: .
v_call: TRBV19
cdr3_nt: TGTGCCAGTAGTATCGTTGATATAGACTATGGCTACACCTTC
cdr3_aa: CASSIVDIDYGYTF

clone_size: few
j_call: TRBJ1-1
d_call: .
v_call: TRBV21-1
cdr3_nt: TGTGCCAGCAGCAAAGAGGGGAGGACTCGACGGGAGGCTTTCTTT
cdr3_aa: CASSKEGRTRREAFF

clone_size: .
j_call: TRBJ2-7
d_call: .
v_call: TRBV4-1
cdr3_nt: TGCGCCAGCAGCCAAGGACTAGCCTACGAGCAGTACTTC
cdr3_aa: CASSQGLAYEQYF

clone_size: .
j_call: TRBJ2-3
d_call: .
v_call: TRBV7-8
cdr3_nt: TGTGCCAGCAGCTTAGCGCGGACAGATACGCAGTATTTT
cdr3_aa: CASSLARTDTQYF

clone_size: .
j_call: TRBJ1-1
d_call: .
v_call: TRBV5-4
cdr3_nt: TGTGCCAGCAGCTTGGGGGGGTTGAACACTGAAGCTTTCTTT
cdr3_aa: CASSLGGLNTEAFF

clone_size: .
j_call: TRBJ2-7
d_call: .
v_call: TRBV6-6
cdr3_nt: TGTGCCAGCAGCACGGTCCACGACCCCTCCTACGAGCAGTACTTC
cdr3_aa: CASSTVHDPSYEQYF

clone_size: .
j_call: TRBJ2-7
d_call: TRBD1
v_call: TRBV19
cdr3_nt: TGTGCCAGCGCCACAGGGGATCCCTACGAGCAGTACTTC
cdr3_aa: CASATGDPYEQYF

clone_size: .
j_call: TRBJ2-2
d_call: .
v_call: TRBV12-5
cdr3_nt: TGTGCTAGTGGTTTGGTATTATGGGGGCAGGGCACCGGGGAGCTGTTTTTT
cdr3_aa: CASGLVLWGQGTGELFF

clone_size: .
j_call: TRBJ2-7
d_call: .
v_call: TRBV4-1
cdr3_nt: TGCGCCAGCAGCCAAGAGGGGCCAGGGGCCTACGAGCAGTACTTC
cdr3_aa: CASSQEGPGAYEQYF

clone_size: .
j_call: TRBJ2-7
d_call: .
v_call: TRBV7-9
cdr3_nt: TGTGCCAGCAGCACGACAGTTCAGGGCTACGAGCAGTACTTC
cdr3_aa: CASSTTVQGYEQYF

clone_size: .
j_call: TRBJ2-4
d_call: .
v_call: TRBV14
cdr3_nt: TGTGCCAGCAGCCAAGAGGCAGGGCTAGAAAACATTCAGTACTTC
cdr3_aa: CASSQEAGLENIQYF

clone_size: .
j_call: TRBJ2-7
d_call: .
v_call: TRBV2
cdr3_nt: TGCGCCAGTCGGGGAGGTTACGAGCAGTACTTC
cdr3_aa: CASRGGYEQYF

clone_size: .
j_call: TRBJ2-1
d_call: TRBD1
v_call: TRBV7-6
cdr3_nt: TGTGCCAGCAGCTTGAGGACAGGCTATCACAATGAGCAGTTCTTC
cdr3_aa: CASSLRTGYHNEQFF

clone_size: .
j_call: TRBJ2-3
d_call: TRBD2
v_call: TRBV6-5
cdr3_nt: TGTGCCAGCTCGTATATAGCGGGGGTCACCGATACGCAGTATTTT
cdr3_aa: CASSYIAGVTDTQYF

clone_size: .
j_call: TRBJ2-5
d_call: TRBD2
v_call: TRBV7-2
cdr3_nt: TGTGCCAGCAGCCGGGACTACGAAGAGACCCAGTACTTC
cdr3_aa: CASSRDYEETQYF

clone_size: .
j_call: TRBJ1-1
d_call: .
v_call: TRBV6-1
cdr3_nt: TGTGCCAGCGGCCGGGTCGGGCGAGAAGCTTTCTTT
cdr3_aa: CASGRVGREAFF

clone_size: .
j_call: TRBJ2-7
d_call: TRBD1
v_call: TRBV5-1
cdr3_nt: TGCGCCAGCAGCGAACGACAGGGAACCTACGAGCAGTACTTC
cdr3_aa: CASSERQGTYEQYF

clone_size: .
j_call: TRBJ2-7
d_call: .
v_call: TRBV19
cdr3_nt: TGTGCCAGTAGTTTGGACAAACCCTACGAGCAGTACTTC
cdr3_aa: CASSLDKPYEQYF

clone_size: .
j_call: TRBJ2-3
d_call: TRBD2
v_call: TRBV13
cdr3_nt: TGTGCCAGCAGTCGAAATCTTCGGGGGGTCGAAATAGATACGCAGTATTTT
cdr3_aa: CASSRNLRGVEIDTQYF

clone_size: .
j_call: TRBJ1-2
d_call: TRBD1
v_call: TRBV29-1
cdr3_nt: TGCAGCGTTGACAGGGACAGCGCCAACTATGGCTACACCTTC
cdr3_aa: CSVDRDSANYGYTF

clone_size: few
j_call: TRBJ2-5
d_call: .
v_call: TRBV13
cdr3_nt: TGTGCCAGCAGCTTGGAGGACAGTCTAGGGACCCAGTACTTC
cdr3_aa: CASSLEDSLGTQYF

clone_size: .
j_call: TRBJ2-4
d_call: .
v_call: TRBV7-3
cdr3_nt: TGTGCCAGCAGCCAGGGACTGGCGGAAAACATTCAGTACTTC
cdr3_aa: CASSQGLAENIQYF

clone_size: once
j_call: TRBJ2-7
d_call: .
v_call: TRBV13
cdr3_nt: TGTGCCAGCAGCTTAGGCTTGGGCTACGAGCAGTACTTC
cdr3_aa: CASSLGLGYEQYF

clone_size: few
j_call: TRBJ2-1
d_call: .
v_call: TRBV5-1
cdr3_nt: TGCGCCAGCAGCTTGGCCGGCGTGGATGAGCAGTTCTTC
cdr3_aa: CASSLAGVDEQFF

clone_size: once
j_call: TRBJ2-7
d_call: .
v_call: TRBV15
cdr3_nt: TGTGCCACCAGCAGGGAATGGGCGATCTACGAGCAGTACTTC
cdr3_aa: CATSREWAIYEQYF

clone_size: .
j_call: TRBJ2-3
d_call: .
v_call: TRBV5-8
cdr3_nt: TGTGCCAGCAGCCCGGAGGACAGTGGGACAGATACGCAGTATTTT
cdr3_aa: CASSPEDSGTDTQYF

clone_size: .
j_call: TRBJ2-5
d_call: .
v_call: TRBV12-5
cdr3_nt: TGTGCTAGTGTCGAGCGAGGATCCCAAAGGTCAGAGACCCAGTACTTC
cdr3_aa: CASVERGSQRSETQYF

clone_size: .
j_call: TRBJ1-4
d_call: .
v_call: TRBV30
cdr3_nt: TGTGCCTGGAGTGGACAGAATGAAAAACTGTTTTTT
cdr3_aa: CAWSGQNEKLFF

clone_size: few
j_call: TRBJ2-1
d_call: TRBD1
v_call: TRBV7-9
cdr3_nt: TGTGCCAGCAGCGCGCCGGACAGGGGGGTAAATGAGCAGTTCTTC
cdr3_aa: CASSAPDRGVNEQFF

clone_size: .
j_call: TRBJ1-2
d_call: TRBD1
v_call: TRBV6-5
cdr3_nt: TGTGCCAGCAGCTTGGCCGGGACAGGGGGCTATGGCTACACCTTC
cdr3_aa: CASSLAGTGGYGYTF

clone_size: .
j_call: TRBJ1-2
d_call: .
v_call: TRBV30
cdr3_nt: TGTGCCTGGACCCCCATAATAGGGGCCGCCTATGGCTACACCTTC
cdr3_aa: CAWTPIIGAAYGYTF

clone_size: .
j_call: TRBJ2-3
d_call: .
v_call: TRBV7-3
cdr3_nt: TGTGCCAGCAGCAGAGGAGGGGAGAGAGATACGCAGTATTTT
cdr3_aa: CASSRGGERDTQYF

clone_size: once
j_call: TRBJ1-6
d_call: TRBD1
v_call: TRBV6-4
cdr3_nt: TGTGCCAGCAGCCGGGGGCAGGGCCAGGGGGCCCTCCACTTT
cdr3_aa: CASSRGQGQGALHF

clone_size: .
j_call: TRBJ2-1
d_call: .
v_call: TRBV7-8
cdr3_nt: TGTGCCAGCAGCCAACGGTTGGTAGCTGACAATGAGCAGTTCTTC
cdr3_aa: CASSQRLVADNEQFF

clone_size: .
j_call: TRBJ2-7
d_call: TRBD2
v_call: TRBV2
cdr3_nt: TGTGCCAGCAGGGATACTAGCGGGGGGCCCGAGCAGTACTTC
cdr3_aa: CASRDTSGGPEQYF